This T cell receptor beta chain was sequenced during a study of cytomegalovirus exposure and HLA in healthy donors. Study in general: Findings of an earlier analysis included more than 90 million unique TCR beta sequences from 170 million or so T cells. Most genotyped donors, 81% of 398, had Caucasian-associated genetic ancestry.

This CDR3 region has 16 residues. From germline, CDR1 is SGHNT and CDR2 YYREEE (reference sequence). V lost 4 bases to trimming and J lost 7 bases; unmatched junction nucleotides: 7. Study-wide results and caveats: Reports indicate that TCR beta sequences accurately predicted the HLA-A and HLA-B alleles of most subjects.

Regarding this clone: Antigen unknown.

The PCR contained 60 Vbeta and 13 Jbeta primers. Assay: immunoSEQ multiplex PCR; the TCRdb copy retains only in-frame clones and omits some. This sample has around 120,000 clones, with roughly 71% found just once. This receptor was identified in a man aged 35-49 years in good health and CMV-seropositive. The sample comprised PBMCs. The chain uses TRBV5-4 and TRBJ2-1; 14 nucleotides line up with TRBD2. The chain's CDR3 is CASSRGGTSGRNEQFF. The CDR3 DNA sequence: TGTGCCAGCAGCCGCGGGGGGACTAGCGGGAGAAATGAGCAGTTCTTC.